This is a list of T cell receptor beta chains from one sample in a study of T cells in Graves' hyperthyroidism and ophthalmopathy. MiXCR was run by TCRdb on the multiplex PCR reads, yielding one entry per CDR3 protein. This sample has hundreds of thousands of distinct CDR3 sequences, with 14% found just once. Sequencing was done on a sample of blood. The source is a young woman with Graves' hyperthyroidism. Each CDR3 is given without its conserved first and last residue. The D gene is left open where the match is weak. The size field is filled for only some rows; it gives once, few, many or a size class.

d_call: .
clone_size: few
v_call: TRBV24-1
j_call: TRBJ2-2
cdr3_aa: ATSGAPNTGELF

d_call: TRBD1
clone_size: many
v_call: TRBV12-3/TRBV12-4
j_call: TRBJ2-5
cdr3_aa: ASSADRGETQY

d_call: .
clone_size: many
v_call: TRBV18
j_call: TRBJ1-2
cdr3_aa: ASSPGGDYGYT

d_call: TRBD1
clone_size: .
v_call: TRBV28
j_call: TRBJ1-4
cdr3_aa: ASSARTGIYEKLF

d_call: .
clone_size: .
v_call: TRBV12-3/TRBV12-4
j_call: TRBJ2-1
cdr3_aa: ASSTGPSPYNEQF

d_call: .
clone_size: .
v_call: TRBV10-3
j_call: TRBJ2-1
cdr3_aa: AISEKIGLQRTNEQF

d_call: TRBD1
clone_size: many
v_call: TRBV7-9
j_call: TRBJ2-7
cdr3_aa: ASSSYRGYEQY

d_call: .
clone_size: few
v_call: TRBV14
j_call: TRBJ2-1
cdr3_aa: ASSQGQGPAYNEQF

d_call: .
clone_size: .
v_call: TRBV7-9
j_call: TRBJ2-1
cdr3_aa: ASSPRNRGNNEQF

d_call: .
clone_size: many
v_call: TRBV20-1
j_call: TRBJ2-1
cdr3_aa: SAAPGTLTYNEQF

d_call: TRBD1
clone_size: .
v_call: TRBV20-1
j_call: TRBJ1-5
cdr3_aa: SAHRQGRNQPQH

d_call: .
clone_size: few
v_call: TRBV14
j_call: TRBJ2-7
cdr3_aa: ASSQVWGVSFSEQY

d_call: .
clone_size: many
v_call: TRBV6-2/TRBV6-3
j_call: TRBJ2-1
cdr3_aa: ASSPSTGYGEQF

d_call: TRBD1
clone_size: many
v_call: TRBV6-1
j_call: TRBJ2-1
cdr3_aa: ASSKQGYSYNEQF

d_call: .
clone_size: .
v_call: TRBV24-1
j_call: TRBJ2-6
cdr3_aa: ATSDGLTGANVLT

d_call: .
clone_size: many
v_call: TRBV12-3/TRBV12-4
j_call: TRBJ2-5
cdr3_aa: ASSYRSQFKTQY

d_call: TRBD1
clone_size: many
v_call: TRBV4-1
j_call: TRBJ2-3
cdr3_aa: ASSTFDRGNTQY

d_call: .
clone_size: few
v_call: TRBV5-4
j_call: TRBJ1-2
cdr3_aa: ASSLFLGGDGYT

d_call: .
clone_size: few
v_call: TRBV5-4
j_call: TRBJ1-1
cdr3_aa: ASSLAQGRTEAF

d_call: .
clone_size: few
v_call: TRBV19
j_call: TRBJ2-1
cdr3_aa: ASSSRLPISYNEQF

d_call: .
clone_size: few
v_call: TRBV20-1
j_call: TRBJ1-1
cdr3_aa: SARIGAAPEAF

d_call: .
clone_size: many
v_call: TRBV28
j_call: TRBJ2-3
cdr3_aa: ASSAGSSTDTQY

d_call: TRBD2
clone_size: .
v_call: TRBV4-2
j_call: TRBJ2-3
cdr3_aa: ASSQDAGGPDTQY

d_call: .
clone_size: many
v_call: TRBV7-2
j_call: TRBJ2-1
cdr3_aa: ASSLRDWNEQF

d_call: .
clone_size: few
v_call: TRBV25-1
j_call: TRBJ1-2
cdr3_aa: ASSDPNGGGRGYT

d_call: .
clone_size: few
v_call: TRBV4-1
j_call: TRBJ1-1
cdr3_aa: ASSQDGFNEAF

d_call: TRBD1
clone_size: many
v_call: TRBV7-8
j_call: TRBJ1-2
cdr3_aa: ASSTLTGTYGYT

d_call: .
clone_size: few
v_call: TRBV27
j_call: TRBJ2-5
cdr3_aa: ASSSRWTDQETQY

d_call: TRBD1
clone_size: many
v_call: TRBV18
j_call: TRBJ1-2
cdr3_aa: ASSLDRNGYT